This TCR beta chain originates from a study of identical twins. The CDR3 is made up of 16 amino acids. Unmatched junction bases numbered 8, after V lost 3 bases and J lost 3 bases. Per germline, CDR1 MNHNS and CDR2 SASEGT. The study's findings and limits: There was an excess of low generation probability in the out-of-frame alpha sequences that twins shared. Out-of-frame beta sequences exhibited a weaker degree of excess twin sharing.

A few counts support this clonotype. The antigen remains unidentified. A universal primer site was added by template switching, and unique molecular identifiers were carried by the cDNA. TCRdb reprocessed the 5' RACE reads with MiXCR, giving one entry per CDR3 protein. The sample comprises fewer than 350,000 distinct CDR3 sequences, around 8.8% of which are singletons, and over 2% rests with the top ten. The same sample was also studied in work on yellow fever vaccine responses in identical twins.

The receptor was derived from a woman between 18 and 29 years old in good health. The chain links TRBV6-1 to TRBJ1-5; 7 bases map to TRBD1. Sample: memory (CD45RO+) T cells sorted from blood. This CDR3 reads CASSESRGASNQPQHF. Written as DNA, the CDR3 is TGTGCCAGCAGTGAGAGCAGGGGGGCGTCCAATCAGCCCCAGCATTTT.